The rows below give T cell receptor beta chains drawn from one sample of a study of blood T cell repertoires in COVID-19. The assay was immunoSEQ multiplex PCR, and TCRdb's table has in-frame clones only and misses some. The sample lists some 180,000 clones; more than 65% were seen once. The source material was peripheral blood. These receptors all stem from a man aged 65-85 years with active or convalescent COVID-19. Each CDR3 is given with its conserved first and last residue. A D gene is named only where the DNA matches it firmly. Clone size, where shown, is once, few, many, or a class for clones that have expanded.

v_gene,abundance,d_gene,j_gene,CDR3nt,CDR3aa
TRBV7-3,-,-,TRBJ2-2,TGTGCCAGCAGCTTAATGCAGGGTCCCACCGGGGAGCTGTTTTTT,CASSLMQGPTGELFF
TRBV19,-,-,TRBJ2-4,TGTGCCAGTCGGGGGTTGGGGGACATTCAGTACTTC,CASRGLGDIQYF
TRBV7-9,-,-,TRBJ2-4,TGTGCCAGCAGCTTACTCTCAGGGTTCATTCAGTACTTC,CASSLLSGFIQYF
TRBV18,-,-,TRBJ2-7,TGTGCCAGCTCACCACAACAGGCCTTGAACGAGCAGTACTTC,CASSPQQALNEQYF
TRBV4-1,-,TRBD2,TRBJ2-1,TGCGCCAGCAGCCGTCAGCCCCAGGCGGGAGGCTACAATGAGCAGTTCTTC,CASSRQPQAGGYNEQFF
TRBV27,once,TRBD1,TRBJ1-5,TGTGCCAGCAGTTCGCACCTGGGACAGGGGGCGGGTCAGCCCCAGCATTTT,CASSSHLGQGAGQPQHF
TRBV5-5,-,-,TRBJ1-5,TGTGCCAGCAGTCTCGACGGGGGGAATCAGGCCCAGCATTTT,CASSLDGGNQAQHF
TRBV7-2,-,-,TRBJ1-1,TGTGCCAGCAGCCCAAGAGGGGGATTGCGCACTGAAGCTTTCTTT,CASSPRGGLRTEAFF
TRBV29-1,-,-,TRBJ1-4,TGCAGCGTCCTAACGACAGGCAGGAATGAAAAACTGTTTTTT,CSVLTTGRNEKLFF
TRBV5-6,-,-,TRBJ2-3,TGTGCCAGCAGCGTATCACAGGGCCAGCAGTATTTT,CASSVSQGQQYF
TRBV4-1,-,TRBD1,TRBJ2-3,TGCGCCAGCAGCACAGGGGGCTGGGGCACAGATACGCAGTATTTT,CASSTGGWGTDTQYF
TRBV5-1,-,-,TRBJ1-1,TGCGCCACCTCGGCGGGGGGGGCTAACATGAACACTGAAGCTTTCTTT,CATSAGGANMNTEAFF
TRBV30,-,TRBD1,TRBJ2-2,TGTGCCTGGAGGGGGGACAGACTGAACACCGGGGAGCTGTTTTTT,CAWRGDRLNTGELFF
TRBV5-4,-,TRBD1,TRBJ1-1,TGTGCCAGCAGCAAAGCCGGGACAGGGACGTTCACTGAAGCTTTCTTT,CASSKAGTGTFTEAFF
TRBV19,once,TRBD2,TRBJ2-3,TGTGCCAGTAGTGTACTTCTAGCGGGGGGGGCAGATACGCAGTATTTT,CASSVLLAGGADTQYF
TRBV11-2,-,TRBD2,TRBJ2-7,TGTGCCAGCAGATCTTTTAGCGGGATGAGCCACGAGCAGTACTTC,CASRSFSGMSHEQYF
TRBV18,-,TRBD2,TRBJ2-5,TGTGCCAGCTCCCCGCTTGGGACTAGCGGGTCTCAAGAGACCCAGTACTTC,CASSPLGTSGSQETQYF
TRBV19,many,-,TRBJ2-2,TGTGCCAGTAGTATAGTAGGAGCCGCTGAGGTCGGGGAGCTGTTTTTT,CASSIVGAAEVGELFF
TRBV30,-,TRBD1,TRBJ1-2,TGTGCCTGGACCCCGACAGGGGTTACCTATGGCTACACCTTC,CAWTPTGVTYGYTF
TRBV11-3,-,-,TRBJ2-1,TGTGCCAGCAGCTCGCAGCCTAGACAGGGCGGAGGGGACAATGAGCAGTTCTTC,CASSSQPRQGGGDNEQFF
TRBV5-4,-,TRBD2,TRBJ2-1,TGTGCCAGCAGCCAGACTAGCGGGAGCTACAATGAGCAGTTCTTC,CASSQTSGSYNEQFF
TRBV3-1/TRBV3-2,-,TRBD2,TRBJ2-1,TGTGCCAGCAGCCCTCGGACTAGCGGGCGATACAATGAGCAGTTCTTC,CASSPRTSGRYNEQFF
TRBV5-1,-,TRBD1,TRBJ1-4,TGCGCCAGCAGCAAATCAGGACAGGGTGATGGAGAAAAACTGTTTTTT,CASSKSGQGDGEKLFF
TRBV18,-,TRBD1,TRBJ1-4,TGTGCCAGCTCACAAGGACAGGGAAGGGATGAAAAACTGTTTTTT,CASSQGQGRDEKLFF
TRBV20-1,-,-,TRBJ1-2,TGCAGTGCCCCTCGGGTAAAAGGCTACACCTTC,CSAPRVKGYTF
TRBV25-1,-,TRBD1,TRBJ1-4,TGTGCCAGCAGGCAGGGGGCCCGGGAAAAACTGTTTTTT,CASRQGAREKLFF
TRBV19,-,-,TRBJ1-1,TGTGCCAGTAGCCCCTTTTTCAGGGGCATGAACACTGAAGCTTTCTTT,CASSPFFRGMNTEAFF
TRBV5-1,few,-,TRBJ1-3,TGCGCCAGCAGGGGAGAGGGGGAACTACCTGGAAACACCATATATTTT,CASRGEGELPGNTIYF
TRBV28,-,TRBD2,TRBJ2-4,TGTGCCAGCAGGTCAGCGGGAGGGCCCGCCAAAAACATTCAGTACTTC,CASRSAGGPAKNIQYF
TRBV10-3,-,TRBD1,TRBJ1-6,TGTGCCATCAGTGAGGGACAGGGGTCTAATTCACCCCTCCACTTT,CAISEGQGSNSPLHF
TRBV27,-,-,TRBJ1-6,TGTGCCAGCAAGCTGCGGGGCTCCTATAATTCACCCCTCCACTTT,CASKLRGSYNSPLHF
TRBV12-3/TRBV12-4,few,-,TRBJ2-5,TGTGCCAGCGCGGTTTTGGAGACCCAGTACTTC,CASAVLETQYF
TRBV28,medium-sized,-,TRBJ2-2,TGTGCCAGCAGTTTACCCCCTAGCGCTTACACCGGGGAGCTGTTTTTT,CASSLPPSAYTGELFF
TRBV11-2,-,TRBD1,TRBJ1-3,TGTGCCAGCAGCGCAGAAAAGCGCCCCGGGACAGGGTCCGGAAACACCATATATTTT,CASSAEKRPGTGSGNTIYF
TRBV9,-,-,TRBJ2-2,TGTGCCAGCAGCGTTTGGAGCGGGGAGCTGTTTTTT,CASSVWSGELFF
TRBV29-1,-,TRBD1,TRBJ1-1,TGCAGCGTTGTTGGGACAGGGAATGAAGCTTTCTTT,CSVVGTGNEAFF
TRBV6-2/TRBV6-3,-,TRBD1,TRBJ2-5,TGTGCCAGCAGCCCCGGACAGGGGGCTTGGGAGACCCAGTACTTC,CASSPGQGAWETQYF
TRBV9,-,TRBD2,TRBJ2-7,TGTGCCAGCAGCGTAGGGGATAGCGGGAGCTCCTACGAGCAGTACTTC,CASSVGDSGSSYEQYF
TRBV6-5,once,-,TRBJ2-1,TGTGCCAGCATGTACCCCAGCTCCTACAATGAGCAGTTCTTC,CASMYPSSYNEQFF
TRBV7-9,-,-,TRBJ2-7,TGTGCCAGCAGCCGCCGGGACAAACTCTACGAGCAGTACTTC,CASSRRDKLYEQYF
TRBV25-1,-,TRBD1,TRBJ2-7,TGTGCCAGCAGAGGGACAGGGGATTCCTACGAGCAGTACTTC,CASRGTGDSYEQYF
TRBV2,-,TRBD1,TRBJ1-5,TGTGCCAGCAGCCCACAGGGGCTTAGCAATCAGCCCCAGCATTTT,CASSPQGLSNQPQHF
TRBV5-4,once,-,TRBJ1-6,TGTGCCAGCAGCTTGCAGGTTGGCAGTAATTCACCCCTCCACTTT,CASSLQVGSNSPLHF
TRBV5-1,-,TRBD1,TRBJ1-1,TGCGCCAGCAGCGGGCCGGACAGGGCGAACACTGAAGCTTTCTTT,CASSGPDRANTEAFF
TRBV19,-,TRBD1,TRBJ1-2,TGTGCCAGTAGTATTAGGGGGCAAGGCTATGGCTACACCTTC,CASSIRGQGYGYTF
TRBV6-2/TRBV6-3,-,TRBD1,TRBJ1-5,TGTGCCAGCAGTTACCCGGGACAGAATAGCAATCAGCCCCAGCATTTT,CASSYPGQNSNQPQHF
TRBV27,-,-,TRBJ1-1,TGTGCCAGCAGCCTAGGACAAACCACTGAAGCTTTCTTT,CASSLGQTTEAFF
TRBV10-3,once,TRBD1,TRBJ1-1,TGTGCCATCAGTGAGACGGGACAGGGGGCAACCGAAGCTTTCTTT,CAISETGQGATEAFF